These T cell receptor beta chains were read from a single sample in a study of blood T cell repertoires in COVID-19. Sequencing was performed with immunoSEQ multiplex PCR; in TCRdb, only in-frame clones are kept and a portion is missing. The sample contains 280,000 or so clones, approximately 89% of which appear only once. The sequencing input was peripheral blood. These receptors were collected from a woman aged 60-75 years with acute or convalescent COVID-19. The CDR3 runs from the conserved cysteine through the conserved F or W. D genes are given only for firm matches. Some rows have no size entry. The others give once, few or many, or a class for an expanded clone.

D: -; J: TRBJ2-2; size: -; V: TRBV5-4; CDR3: CASSLQNTGELFF; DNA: TGTGCCAGCAGCTTGCAGAACACCGGGGAGCTGTTTTTT
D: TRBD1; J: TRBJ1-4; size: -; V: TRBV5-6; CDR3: CASSLGGGEEKLFF; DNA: TGTGCCAGCAGCTTGGGAGGGGGCGAGGAAAAACTGTTTTTT
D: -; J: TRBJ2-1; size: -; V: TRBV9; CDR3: CASSPRGSGYNEQFF; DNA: TGTGCCAGCAGCCCTCGAGGTAGCGGCTACAATGAGCAGTTCTTC
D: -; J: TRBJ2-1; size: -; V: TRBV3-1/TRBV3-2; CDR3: CASSHDDHLRMDNEQFF; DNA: TGTGCCAGCAGCCACGATGATCATTTGAGGATGGACAATGAGCAGTTCTTC
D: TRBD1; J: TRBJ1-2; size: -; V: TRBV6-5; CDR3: CASTQGRYGYTF; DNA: TGTGCCAGCACACAGGGGAGGTATGGCTACACCTTC
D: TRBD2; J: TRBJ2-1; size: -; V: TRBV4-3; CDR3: CASSQASGGYNEQFF; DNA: TGCGCCAGCAGCCAGGCTAGCGGGGGCTACAATGAGCAGTTCTTC
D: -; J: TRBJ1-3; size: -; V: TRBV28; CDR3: CASEKPGIGNTIYF; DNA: TGTGCCAGTGAAAAGCCGGGAATTGGAAACACCATATATTTT
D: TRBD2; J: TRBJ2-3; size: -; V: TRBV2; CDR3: CASSEAGLAGGSDTQYF; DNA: TGTGCCAGCAGTGAAGCGGGACTAGCGGGGGGGTCAGATACGCAGTATTTT
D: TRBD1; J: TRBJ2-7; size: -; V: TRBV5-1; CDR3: CASSWVTGGSYEQYF; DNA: TGCGCCAGCAGCTGGGTAACAGGGGGATCCTACGAGCAGTACTTC
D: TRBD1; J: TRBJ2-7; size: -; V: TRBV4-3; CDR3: CASSQGPGTGDTYEQYF; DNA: TGCGCCAGCAGCCAAGGCCCGGGGACAGGGGACACCTACGAGCAGTACTTC
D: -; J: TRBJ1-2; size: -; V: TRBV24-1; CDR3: CATSNRDDSYGYTF; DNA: TGTGCCACCAGTAATCGGGATGATAGCTATGGCTACACCTTC
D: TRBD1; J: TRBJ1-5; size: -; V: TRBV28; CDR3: CASSRETGTGGQPQHF; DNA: TGTGCCAGCAGCCGAGAGACCGGGACAGGGGGTCAGCCCCAGCATTTT
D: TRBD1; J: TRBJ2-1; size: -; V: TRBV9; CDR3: CASNRQGWDEQFF; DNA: TGTGCCAGCAACAGACAGGGGTGGGATGAGCAGTTCTTC
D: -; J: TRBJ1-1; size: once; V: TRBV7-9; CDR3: CASSATAMNTEAFF; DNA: TGTGCCAGCAGCGCCACAGCAATGAACACTGAAGCTTTCTTT
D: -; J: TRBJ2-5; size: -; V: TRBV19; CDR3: CASSPQTGRGETQYF; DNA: TGTGCCAGTAGTCCGCAAACAGGGAGGGGAGAGACCCAGTACTTC
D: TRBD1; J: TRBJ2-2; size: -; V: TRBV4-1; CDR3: CASSRTGTGSGELFF; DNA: TGCGCCAGCAGCCGAACCGGGACAGGGTCCGGGGAGCTGTTTTTT
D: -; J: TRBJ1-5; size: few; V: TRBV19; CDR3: CASSKEQGSQPQHF; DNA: TGTGCCAGTAGTAAGGAGCAGGGGAGTCAGCCCCAGCATTTT
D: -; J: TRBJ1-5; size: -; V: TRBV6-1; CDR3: CASSEAVRGGNNQPQHF; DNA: TGTGCCAGCAGTGAAGCGGTGAGGGGAGGGAACAATCAGCCCCAGCATTTT
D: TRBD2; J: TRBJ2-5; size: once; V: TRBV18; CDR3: CASSRRGRGETQYF; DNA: TGTGCCAGCTCCAGAAGAGGGAGGGGAGAGACCCAGTACTTC
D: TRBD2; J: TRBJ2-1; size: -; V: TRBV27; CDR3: CASSLAGGGYNEQFF; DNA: TGTGCCAGCAGTTTAGCGGGGGGCGGCTACAATGAGCAGTTCTTC
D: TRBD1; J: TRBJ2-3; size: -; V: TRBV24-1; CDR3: CATSEPTGGTDTQYF; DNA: TGTGCCACCAGTGAGCCGACAGGGGGCACAGATACGCAGTATTTT
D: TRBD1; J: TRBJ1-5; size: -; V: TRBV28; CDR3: CASSHPTQGTGSHEYSNQPQHF; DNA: TGTGCCAGCAGTCACCCCACCCAAGGGACAGGGTCCCATGAATATAGCAATCAGCCCCAGCATTTT
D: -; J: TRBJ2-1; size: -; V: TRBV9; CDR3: CASSSQGVHGEQFF; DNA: TGTGCCAGCAGCTCGCAGGGTGTACACGGTGAGCAGTTCTTC